Listed below are T cell receptor beta chains from one sample, sequenced in a study of shared clonotypes between healthy human individuals. Assay used: immunoSEQ multiplex PCR; TCRdb lists only in-frame clones, some missing. The sample carries around 690,000 clones, about 90% recorded once. The sequenced material came from memory CD8+ T cells from PBMCs. These receptors were taken from a man aged 18 to 30 in good health. Some clones in this sample may be carry-over from other donors' samples. Each CDR3 is given with its conserved first and last residue. The D gene is left open where the match is weak. Clone size is not always given. Where it is, it says once, few, many or a class for expanded clones.

NA	TRBV9	TRBJ2-3	NA	CASSVDGGTTDTQYF	TGTGCCAGCAGCGTAGACGGCGGCACCACAGATACGCAGTATTTT
TRBD1	TRBV15	TRBJ2-7	NA	CATSSEDRDHEQYF	TGTGCCACCAGCTCCGAGGACAGGGATCACGAGCAGTACTTC
NA	TRBV9	TRBJ1-1	NA	CASSAYRAPTVTGEAFF	TGTGCCAGCAGCGCTTACAGGGCACCGACTGTTACGGGGGAAGCTTTCTTT
TRBD1	TRBV6-1	TRBJ1-1	NA	CASSARQGMDTEAFF	TGTGCCAGCAGTGCCAGACAGGGGATGGACACTGAAGCTTTCTTT
TRBD1	TRBV14	TRBJ2-7	NA	CASSQDSWGQLLYEQYF	TGTGCCAGCAGCCAGGATTCTTGGGGACAGCTACTTTACGAGCAGTACTTC
TRBD2	TRBV19	TRBJ2-2	NA	CASTQRLAGTGTGELFF	TGTGCCAGTACCCAAAGACTAGCGGGAACGGGGACCGGGGAGCTGTTTTTT
NA	TRBV11-1	TRBJ1-4	many	CASSLGREDEKLFF	TGTGCCAGCAGCCTCGGCAGGGAGGATGAAAAACTGTTTTTT
NA	TRBV29-1	TRBJ1-2	NA	CSVGTGNYGYTF	TGCAGCGTTGGGACTGGTAACTATGGCTACACCTTC
NA	TRBV5-1	TRBJ1-1	NA	CASSPTGYTEAFF	TGCGCCAGCAGCCCCACGGGTTACACTGAAGCTTTCTTT
NA	TRBV7-8	TRBJ2-1	NA	CASSLARGNEQFF	TGTGCCAGCAGCTTAGCCAGGGGCAATGAGCAGTTCTTC
NA	TRBV11-2	TRBJ2-2	NA	CATRGARDSVSGELFF	TGTGCCACCAGAGGGGCCCGGGACTCCGTGTCCGGGGAGCTGTTTTTT
NA	TRBV10-3	TRBJ1-1	NA	CAISDPQLRQVNTEAFF	TGTGCCATCAGTGACCCCCAGTTGAGACAGGTGAACACTGAAGCTTTCTTT
TRBD1	TRBV7-9	TRBJ2-1	NA	CASSGQGQSNEQFF	TGTGCCAGCAGCGGGCAGGGACAGAGCAATGAGCAGTTCTTC
TRBD2	TRBV6-4	TRBJ2-1	NA	CASSAGGEQFF	TGTGCCAGCAGTGCGGGGGGGGAGCAGTTCTTC
NA	TRBV27	TRBJ1-4	NA	CASRTTGSNEKLFF	TGTGCCAGCAGAACAACCGGATCAAATGAAAAACTGTTTTTT
NA	TRBV28	TRBJ2-7	NA	CASSSPREQYF	TGTGCCAGCAGTTCCCCGAGGGAGCAGTACTTC
NA	TRBV27	TRBJ2-2	once	CASSFLTGFTGELFF	TGTGCCAGCAGTTTCCTTACAGGCTTCACCGGGGAGCTGTTTTTT
TRBD2	TRBV5-6	TRBJ2-3	NA	CASSDETSGSTDTQYF	TGTGCCAGCAGCGACGAGACTAGCGGGAGTACAGATACGCAGTATTTT
NA	TRBV9	TRBJ2-7	NA	CASSVERGPAYEQYF	TGTGCCAGCAGCGTAGAGAGGGGACCGGCCTACGAGCAGTACTTC
TRBD1	TRBV4-1	TRBJ1-5	NA	CASSQDSRGLWSNQPQHF	TGCGCCAGCAGCCAAGACTCCAGGGGGCTATGGAGCAATCAGCCCCAGCATTTT
NA	TRBV28	TRBJ2-7	NA	CASSRTGRDGQYF	TGTGCCAGCAGTCGGACAGGGAGGGATGGGCAGTACTTC
TRBD2	TRBV9	TRBJ2-1	once	CASSIRRASGSSEQFF	TGTGCCAGCAGCATAAGAAGGGCTAGCGGGAGTAGTGAGCAGTTCTTC
TRBD2	TRBV27	TRBJ2-7	NA	CASSFSFRLAGADEQYF	TGTGCCAGCAGTTTCTCCTTTAGACTAGCGGGAGCGGATGAGCAGTACTTC
TRBD1	TRBV15	TRBJ2-5	NA	CATSKDRALGVETQYF	TGTGCCACCAGTAAAGACAGGGCCCTGGGCGTAGAGACCCAGTACTTC
TRBD1	TRBV9	TRBJ1-4	once	CASSVGQANAEKLFF	TGTGCCAGCAGCGTCGGACAGGCTAATGCTGAAAAACTGTTTTTT
NA	TRBV28	TRBJ2-3	NA	CASSPGGVSTDTQYF	TGTGCCAGCAGTCCAGGGGGGGTTAGCACAGATACGCAGTATTTT
TRBD1	TRBV10-3	TRBJ1-2	NA	CAISEHSQGALDYGYTF	TGTGCCATCAGCGAGCACTCACAGGGGGCGCTCGACTATGGCTACACCTTC
TRBD1	TRBV5-4	TRBJ1-1	NA	CASSQGATGPEAFF	TGTGCCAGCAGCCAGGGGGCGACGGGACCTGAAGCTTTCTTT
TRBD1	TRBV6-6	TRBJ2-7	NA	CASSYSGTGVYEQYF	TGTGCCAGCAGTTACTCAGGGACAGGGGTATACGAGCAGTACTTC
TRBD1	TRBV13	TRBJ2-3	NA	CASSPGQGGTDTQYF	TGTGCCAGCAGCCCCGGACAGGGCGGCACAGATACGCAGTATTTT
NA	TRBV2	TRBJ2-3	once	CASSEGPGTDTQYF	TGTGCCAGCAGTGAGGGTCCGGGCACAGATACGCAGTATTTT
NA	TRBV2	TRBJ2-7	NA	CASREDSTTSSYEQYF	TGTGCCAGCAGGGAAGACAGTACAACGAGCTCCTACGAGCAGTACTTC
TRBD1	TRBV27	TRBJ2-7	few	CASSYGTGYEQYF	TGTGCCAGCAGTTACGGGACAGGTTACGAGCAGTACTTC
TRBD1	TRBV9	TRBJ2-7	once	CASSVGDRGDEQYF	TGTGCCAGCAGCGTAGGGGACAGGGGTGACGAGCAGTACTTC
NA	TRBV7-9	TRBJ2-7	NA	CASSPATGIQYEQYF	TGTGCCAGCAGCCCCGCAACGGGAATCCAGTACGAGCAGTACTTC
TRBD1	TRBV6-6	TRBJ2-3	NA	CASSYSDRDTDTQYF	TGTGCCAGCAGTTACTCCGACAGGGACACAGATACGCAGTATTTT
NA	TRBV7-2	TRBJ1-5	NA	CASSSRDNSNQPQHF	TGTGCCAGCAGCTCCCGGGACAATAGCAATCAGCCCCAGCATTTT
NA	TRBV19	TRBJ1-1	NA	CASSRVPGPMNTEAFF	TGTGCCAGTAGTCGGGTACCGGGACCGATGAACACTGAAGCTTTCTTT
NA	TRBV29-1	TRBJ1-1	NA	CSGRNTEAFF	TGCAGCGGCAGGAACACTGAAGCTTTCTTT
NA	TRBV11-1	TRBJ1-1	NA	CASSSWVKGNEAFF	TGTGCCAGCAGCTCATGGGTAAAGGGGAATGAAGCTTTCTTT
TRBD1	TRBV28	TRBJ1-6	NA	CASSLHRGGSPLHF	TGTGCCAGCAGTTTACACAGGGGCGGCTCACCCCTCCACTTT
TRBD1	TRBV28	TRBJ1-5	NA	CASREQGSQPQHF	TGTGCCAGCAGAGAACAGGGGTCTCAGCCCCAGCATTTT
NA	TRBV19	TRBJ1-5	NA	CAIGRGPLQPQHF	TGTGCCATTGGCAGGGGCCCTCTTCAGCCCCAGCATTTT
TRBD1	TRBV7-9	TRBJ1-4	NA	CASSFYGTDEKLFF	TGTGCCAGCAGCTTTTACGGGACAGATGAAAAACTGTTTTTT
NA	TRBV9	TRBJ2-1	NA	CASSVGWRGQSGDEQFF	TGTGCCAGCAGCGTGGGGTGGCGGGGTCAAAGTGGGGATGAGCAGTTCTTC